These T cell receptor beta chains were read from a single sample in a study of cytomegalovirus exposure and HLA in healthy donors. Only in-frame clones appear in the TCRdb table, and some are missing; sequencing was by immunoSEQ multiplex PCR. The sample has around 140,000 clones, approximately 77% seen once. The sequenced sample was PBMCs. All receptors come from a woman between 55 and 75 years old in good health and CMV-seronegative. CDR3s include the opening cysteine and the closing phenylalanine or tryptophan. Fields, in order: CDR3 protein, clone size, J gene, V gene. Clone size appears in some rows only: once, few, many, or a class for an expanded clone.

CASSFRETQYF | . | TRBJ2-5 | TRBV5-6
CASSPPRLAATNEQFF | . | TRBJ2-1 | TRBV18
CASSPQKRTGNGYTF | . | TRBJ1-2 | TRBV18
CASSQAGATGNTIYF | . | TRBJ1-3 | TRBV4-1
CASSRNTEAFF | . | TRBJ1-1 | TRBV5-4
CASSLPGGANTGELFF | . | TRBJ2-2 | TRBV18
CASSKDREGGYTF | . | TRBJ1-2 | TRBV7-3
CASTQVDSSGYGYTF | . | TRBJ1-2 | TRBV28
CATSRDRGLTRRDNEQFF | . | TRBJ2-1 | TRBV15
CASSTGRAEAFF | few | TRBJ1-1 | TRBV18
CASSLLLQGGNNEQFF | . | TRBJ2-1 | TRBV5-4
CSARHGQNSPLHF | . | TRBJ1-6 | TRBV29-1
CASSLTSGGDTQYF | . | TRBJ2-3 | TRBV5-4
CASSAEDRVNTEAFF | few | TRBJ1-1 | TRBV6-1
CASSSPGLAAINEQFF | . | TRBJ2-1 | TRBV27
CAWRGQGLGNQPQHF | . | TRBJ1-5 | TRBV30
CASSPTSGRTESNEQFF | . | TRBJ2-1 | TRBV5-1
CASSTRTSGRWYNEQFF | . | TRBJ2-1 | TRBV5-1
CASSPYGTGGDRYQETQYF | . | TRBJ2-5 | TRBV28
CASSLGSWLSSYNSPLHF | . | TRBJ1-6 | TRBV5-1
CASSSGTSGYEQYF | few | TRBJ2-7 | TRBV6-5
CASSLGTARETQYF | once | TRBJ2-5 | TRBV5-1
CASNGQLGNQPQHF | few | TRBJ1-5 | TRBV6-1
CASRKQGAKNTGELFF | . | TRBJ2-2 | TRBV27
CASSIGLEETQYF | . | TRBJ2-5 | TRBV9
CASSLGTGALEQYF | . | TRBJ2-7 | TRBV27
CATSRDPPSGFTSKNIQYF | . | TRBJ2-4 | TRBV15
CASSPTSGRSGGTQYF | . | TRBJ2-5 | TRBV18
CASTPTSYNEQFF | . | TRBJ2-1 | TRBV16
CASSEASGWVNTEAFF | few | TRBJ1-1 | TRBV6-1
CASSLESGQNYGYTF | . | TRBJ1-2 | TRBV5-1
CASSLVDGQVMNTEAFF | . | TRBJ1-1 | TRBV5-1
CASSLRGTSGRNEQFF | few | TRBJ2-1 | TRBV7-2
CAWGRAQRGASYEQYF | . | TRBJ2-7 | TRBV30
CASSPRDRTYEQYF | . | TRBJ2-7 | TRBV18
CASSLNWNTEAFF | few | TRBJ1-1 | TRBV19
CAISERGGAAGAKNIQYF | . | TRBJ2-4 | TRBV10-3